The 30 T cell receptor beta chains in this list originate from one sample, sequenced in a study of shared clonotypes between healthy human individuals. The repertoire was sequenced with immunoSEQ multiplex PCR; TCRdb's copy has only in-frame clones and lacks some. The table lists more than 2 million clones, nearly 97% of them singletons, with roughly 0.13% in the top ten. The sequenced material came from naive CD4+ T cells sorted from blood. The sample's subset: CD45RA+ positively selected. The receptors were sampled from a man aged 18 to 30 in good health.

The chain recombines TRBV7-2 with TRBJ2-1; 7 bases are a match to TRBD2. From germline, CDR1 is SGHTA and CDR2 FQGNSA. This CDR3 has 16 residues. J gave up 9 bases and V 2 bases, and 13 bases lay outside the gene matches. The DNA for the CDR3 is TGTGCCAGCAGCTTAATCGGCGGGAGTTTTGAAAGTGAGCAGTTCTTC. Amino acids: CASSLIGGSFESEQFF.

This sequence joins TRBV5-6 and TRBJ2-1; D perhaps matches TRBD1 (5 bases). From germline, CDR1 is SGHDT and CDR2 YYEEEE. Deletions cut 1 base from V and 1 base from J, with 12 bases between. The length of the CDR3 is 16 residues. This chain's CDR3 is CASSLLVTASYNEQFF. The CDR3 DNA sequence: TGTGCCAGCAGCTTGCTTGTGACAGCTTCCTACAATGAGCAGTTCTTC.

The table lists this clone with a few counts. The chain is built from TRBV7-2 and TRBJ1-5, with unresolved D. V was trimmed by 4 bases and J by 4 bases, leaving 8 bases between them. The CDR3 has 13 amino acids. Germline V gene lookup returns CDR1 SGHTA and CDR2 FQGNSA. DNA of the CDR3: TGTGCCAGCAGCTCGATCGCTAATCAGCCCCAGCATTTT. Translating gives CASSSIANQPQHF.

A word on this clone: This sample includes further DNA sequences coding for the same CDR3. This chain joins TRBV29-1 and TRBJ2-3; 10 positions match TRBD2. CDR1 and CDR2 (germline): SQVTM, ANQGSEA. J lost 6 bases, V lost 7 bases, and 4 bases had no gene match. The CDR3 length is 12 residues. The CDR3 sequence: CSGTSGTDTQYF. The CDR3 DNA is TGCAGCGGCACTAGCGGGACGGATACGCAGTATTTT.

The chain combines TRBV30 with TRBJ1-3; D unclear. Germline V lookup: CDR1 GTSNPN, CDR2 SVGIG (reference sequence). Deletions cut 3 bases from V and 4 bases from J, with 7 bases between. The CDR3 covers 12 residues. The CDR3: CAWSGWGNTIYF. For the CDR3, the DNA is TGTGCCTGGAGCGGATGGGGAAACACCATATATTTT.

This clone has a single count. CDR3 loop: CASSPSGMGYNEQFF. In DNA form, the CDR3 reads TGTGCCAGCAGCCCTAGCGGGATGGGCTACAATGAGCAGTTCTTC. This chain connects TRBV7-2 to TRBJ2-1; 9 bases are a match to TRBD2. The CDR3 is 15 amino acids. J gave up 3 bases and V 5 bases, and 5 bases lay outside the gene matches. Germline V CDR1 and CDR2: SGHTA, FQGNSA. The full variable domain, rest sourced from reference TRBV7-2 and TRBJ2-1, is GAGVSQSPSNKVTEKGKDVELRCDPISGHTALYWYRQSLGQGLEFLIYFQGNSAPDKSGLPSDRFSAERTGGSVSTLTIQRTQQEDSAVYLCASSPSGMGYNEQFFGPGTRLTVL.

The genes are TRBV7-2 and TRBJ2-3; D might be TRBD2 (6 bases). Germline loops: CDR1 SGHTA, CDR2 FQGNSA. CDR3 length: 15 residues. Trimming stripped 1 base from V and 3 bases from J, with 11 bases between. The CDR3 spells CASSLGGVRTDTQYF. In nucleotides, the CDR3 is TGTGCCAGCAGCTTAGGCGGGGTTAGGACAGATACGCAGTATTTT.

The genes are TRBV28 and TRBJ1-2; TRBD1 matches at 7 bases. Unmatched junction bases numbered 11, after V lost 8 bases and J lost 5 bases. The CDR3 runs to 14 residues. Looked up from germline, CDR1 is MDHEN and CDR2 is SYDVKM. The CDR3 DNA sequence: TGTGCCAGCGGGAAAGGGGGCGCGGGGTATGGCTACACCTTC. Its translation is CASGKGGAGYGYTF.

The chain carries TRBV27 and TRBJ2-7; 7 bases are shared with TRBD2. Losses at the gene ends were 1 base for V and 4 bases for J; bases not matched to a gene: 4. Germline CDR1 and CDR2: MNHEY and SMNVEV (reference sequence). CDR3 size: 14 residues. In DNA, the CDR3 is TGTGCCAGCAGTTTATTAGCGGGTTGGTACGAGCAGTACTTC. Protein: CASSLLAGWYEQYF.

This chain uses TRBV10-3 with TRBJ1-3; D is unresolved. Germline V gene sequence: CDR1 ENHRY, CDR2 SYGVKD. CDR3 length: 14 amino acids. With 1 base removed from V and 6 bases from J, the gap between germline ends came to 10 bases. CDR3 bases: TGTGCCATCAGTGAGTTTTTTACAGCAAACACCATATATTTT. Amino acids: CAISEFFTANTIYF.

The chain employs TRBV30 and TRBJ2-7, with a possible D match to TRBD2 (6 bases). CDR3 size: 14 residues. Germline lookup yields CDR1 GTSNPN and CDR2 SVGIG (reference sequence). The V end was cut by 4 bases, the J end by 3 bases, with 16 bases between. In nucleotides, the CDR3 is TGTGCCTGGAAACAGCGGGCTGATTTCTACGAGCAGTACTTC. Amino acid sequence: CAWKQRADFYEQYF.

In regard to this clone: Distinct nucleotide sequences in the sample also encode this CDR3. The CDR3 sequence: CASSLGNEQYF. As DNA, the CDR3 is TGTGCCAGCAGCCTTGGGAACGAGCAGTACTTC. This chain uses TRBV7-2 with TRBJ2-7; D is unclear. The germline V gene encodes CDR1 SGHTA and CDR2 FQGNSA. V dropped 5 bases and J dropped 5 bases, with 7 bases sitting between them. There are 11 residues in the CDR3.

The gene calls are TRBV5-6 and TRBJ1-4; 9 bases line up with TRBD1. After removal of 4 bases from V and 6 bases from J, the junction contained 4 bases not matched to a gene. CDR1 SGHDT and CDR2 YYEEEE come from the germline V gene. The length of the CDR3 is 14 residues. The DNA for the CDR3 is TGTGCCAGCAGCCGTACAGGGGGCGATGAAAAACTGTTTTTT. Its protein product is CASSRTGGDEKLFF.

The chain has TRBV30 and TRBJ2-5, with D possibly being TRBD2 (6 bases). This CDR3 has 15 residues. Germline assignment: CDR1 GTSNPN and CDR2 SVGIG (reference sequence). V lost 4 bases and J lost 3, with 18 bases in between. This chain's CDR3 is CAWTLQVAVKETQYF. In nucleotides, the CDR3 is TGTGCCTGGACATTACAGGTAGCGGTTAAAGAGACCCAGTACTTC.

The chain joins TRBV10-3 to TRBJ2-7; 8 bases fit TRBD2. Germline V gives CDR1 ENHRY, CDR2 SYGVKD. V shed 4 bases and J 6 bases; nucleotides not matched to a gene: 8. The CDR3 extends over 14 amino acids. CDR3 amino acids: CAISGAGDRLEQYF. In DNA, the CDR3 is TGTGCCATCAGTGGAGCGGGAGACCGTCTCGAGCAGTACTTC.

The chain employs TRBV5-4 and TRBJ2-1; D is possibly TRBD1 or TRBD2 (6 bases each). Germline CDR1 SGHNT, CDR2 YYREEE (reference sequence). This CDR3 is 15 amino acids long. The germline V and J ends were trimmed by 5 bases and 7 bases, with 19 bases remaining between them. This CDR3 is CASSRGGLGQNEQFF. CDR3 coding DNA: TGTGCCAGCAGTAGAGGGGGGTTGGGACAAAATGAGCAGTTCTTC.

The chain joins TRBV7-9 to TRBJ2-5; TRBD2 matches at 13 bases. Germline lookup yields CDR1 SEHNR and CDR2 FQNEAQ (reference sequence). The CDR3 extends over 15 amino acids. V dropped 3 bases and J dropped 3; count of bases not matched to a gene: 1. The CDR3 DNA follows: TGTGCCAGCAGCTTTGGGACTAGCGGGGAAGAGACCCAGTACTTC. The encoded protein is CASSFGTSGEETQYF.

The chain is built from TRBV7-9 and TRBJ2-2; D ambiguous. Germline V gene lookup returns CDR1 SEHNR and CDR2 FQNEAQ (reference sequence). V shed 3 bases and J shed 4 bases, with 9 bases lying between them. The CDR3 is 14 amino acids. The CDR3 nucleotides read TGTGCCAGCAGCTTTGGGTTGAGCACCGGGGAGCTGTTTTTT. Amino acids: CASSFGLSTGELFF.

The chain has TRBV7-8 and TRBJ1-1; D possibly corresponds to TRBD1 (6 bases). This CDR3 contains 14 residues. Germline CDR1 and CDR2: SGHVS and FQNEAQ. V was pared by 5 bases and J by 1 base, with 11 bases between. CDR3 amino acids: CASSSRGGNTEAFF. CDR3 DNA: TGTGCCAGCAGCAGCAGGGGTGGGAACACTGAAGCTTTCTTT.

The V call is TRBV9, the J call TRBJ1-3; TRBD1 agrees at 7 bases. With V trimmed by 0 bases and J by 0 bases, 12 bases remained unmatched. CDR1 and CDR2 from the germline V gene are SGDLS and YYNGEE. The CDR3 covers 19 residues. The CDR3 reads CASSVVPRGQLPSGNTIYF. In DNA, the CDR3 is TGTGCCAGCAGCGTAGTCCCGCGGGGACAGCTACCCTCTGGAAACACCATATATTTT. The whole variable domain, remainder taken from reference TRBV9 and TRBJ1-3, is DSGVTQTPKHLITATGQRVTLRCSPRSGDLSVYWYQQSLDQGLQFLIQYYNGEERAKGNILERFSAQQFPDLHSELNLSSLELGDSALYFCASSVVPRGQLPSGNTIYFGEGSWLTVV.

The chain recombines TRBV23-1 with TRBJ1-1, with no clear D. TRBV23-1 carries the ORF label, with uncertain function. Trimming removed 4 bases at V and 3 bases at J, with 12 bases between. The CDR3 is 14 amino acids. As DNA, the CDR3 is TGCGCCAGCAGTCCCAGACACGGGGACACTGAAGCTTTCTTT. Protein product: CASSPRHGDTEAFF.

The V gene is TRBV6-1, the J gene TRBJ1-2; 8 bases fit TRBD1. The CDR3 runs 18 residues. J gave up 5 bases and V 2 bases, and 16 bases lay outside the gene matches. Germline CDR1 and CDR2: MNHNS and SASEGT. The CDR3, as DNA: TGTGCCAGCAGTGAACTTCTTAAGCAGGGGGCTACAGGTTATGGCTACACCTTC. Encoded protein: CASSELLKQGATGYGYTF.

This chain joins TRBV6-5 and TRBJ2-7; D perhaps matches TRBD2 (6 bases). Germline V gene sequence: CDR1 MNHEY, CDR2 SVGAGI. V lost 6 bases and J 4 bases, leaving 16 bases between the germline ends. This CDR3 spans 14 amino acids. CDR3 residues: CASSKGDLSYEQYF. DNA of the CDR3: TGTGCCAGCAGCAAAGGGGACTTATCTTACGAGCAGTACTTC.

The DNA for the CDR3 is TGTGCCAGCAGCTCATTCGGATCTGGAAACACCATATATTTT. This sequence encodes CASSSFGSGNTIYF. The chain has TRBV6-5 and TRBJ1-3, with no clear D. V lost 6 bases, J lost 1 base, and 10 bases lay in between. The CDR3 runs to 14 residues. CDR1 is MNHEY, CDR2 SVGAGI, per germline.

V gene TRBV2 combines with J gene TRBJ1-6; 7 bases match TRBD1. The CDR3 is made up of 15 amino acids. V dropped 6 bases and J dropped 3; count of bases not matched to a gene: 5. Germline CDR1 SNHLY, CDR2 FYNNEI. The CDR3 DNA sequence: TGTGCCAGCAGGGAGGGGGCGGGCTATAATTCACCCCTCCACTTT. It codes for CASREGAGYNSPLHF.

The chain couples TRBV6-1 to TRBJ1-4; a weak D match, TRBD1 (5 bases). The germline gives CDR1 MNHNS, CDR2 SASEGT. Between the trimmed V and J ends, which lost 0 bases and 8 bases, there was a span of 13 bases. The CDR3 totals 15 residues. Here the CDR3 DNA reads TGTGCCAGCAGTGAAGCCCGACAGCGTTGGGAAAAACTGTTTTTT. Its translation is CASSEARQRWEKLFF.

The gene calls are TRBV5-1 and TRBJ1-4; 10 nucleotides match TRBD1. Germline trimming cut 5 bases from V and 7 bases from J; bases unmatched to any gene: 17. The germline CDR1 and CDR2 sequences are SGHRS and YFSETQ. CDR3 length equals 18 residues. CDR3 region: CASSGGRDRGSLGEKLFF. The CDR3 region has the DNA TGCGCCAGCAGTGGAGGCCGGGACAGGGGCTCTTTGGGTGAAAAACTGTTTTTT.

The J gene is TRBJ2-5, the V gene TRBV4-1; 8 bases map to TRBD1. From germline, CDR1 is MGHRA and CDR2 YSYEKL. CDR3 size: 16 residues. V trimming: 0 bases; J trimming: 4 bases; junction bases outside the gene matches: 7. In DNA form, the CDR3 reads TGCGCCAGCAGCCAAGATAAAGGACAGGGTGGAGAGACCCAGTACTTC. Translating gives CASSQDKGQGGETQYF.

CDR3 in DNA: TGTGCCAGCAGCCCGTCGGGCTATGGCTACACCTTC. Its translation: CASSPSGYGYTF. The rearrangement uses TRBV9 and TRBJ1-2, with no clear D. The CDR3 is made up of 12 amino acids. V was clipped by 4 bases and J by 4 bases, with 8 bases between them. The germline V gene encodes CDR1 SGDLS and CDR2 YYNGEE.

This clone was detected only once. The V gene is TRBV12-5, the J gene TRBJ1-1; 8 positions match TRBD1. From germline, CDR1 is LGHNT and CDR2 FRNRAP. This CDR3 contains 13 residues. Germline trimming cut 6 bases from V and 2 bases from J; bases unmatched to any gene: 2. In DNA, the CDR3 is TGTGCTAGTGGCGCAGGGGGCAACACTGAAGCTTTCTTT. Translated: CASGAGGNTEAFF.